This TCR beta chain originates from a study of tumor-infiltrating lymphocytes in primary liver carcinoma (dated by TCRdb to 2016 to 2017). In terms of the full investigation: Hepatocellular carcinoma (four) or combined HCC and intrahepatic cholangiocarcinoma (one) was present in the five patients, who were three men and two women aged 30 to 69 years. Tumors of the five patients were stage T1-T3 N0M0 with maximum diameters of roughly 4 to 11 cm. Roughly 3.5 to 7.5 million productive TCRbeta reads were obtained per sample, and no significant difference in read depth was found between tissue types. Across five regions of each liver tumor, along with adjacent normal tissue and blood, the study brought together TCRbeta repertoire sequencing, expression microarrays and whole-exome sequencing. A total of roughly 35 specimens from 5 patients, comprising 25 or so tumor regions, 5 adjacent noncancerous liver tissues and 5 peripheral blood samples, were covered by TCRbeta repertoire sequencing. To link TCRbeta repertoire diversity to the local molecular phenotype, the 25 or so tumor region samples were profiled with Agilent mRNA microarrays. Repertoires from technical replicates were highly reproducible, with mean shared-clone rates about 0.91 and correlation coefficients above 0.95.

On this clonotype: There is no known antigen for this receptor. Without the conserved terminal phenylalanine or tryptophan, this CDR3 likely stems from a read error.

TCRbeta-specific cDNA was reverse-transcribed from 500 ng total RNA using a constant-region primer and ProtoScript II reverse transcriptase. The TCRbeta libraries were prepared through three rounds of nested multiplex PCR following a slightly modified ARM-PCR procedure. Multiplex TRBV1-TRBV30 forward primers and a Cbeta reverse primer were used in the first two PCR rounds, each of which was run for around 9 cycles. Sample barcodes and Illumina adapters were added in a final 25-cycle PCR with Deep VentR polymerase. Before sequencing, amplicons of 200-500 bp were gel-purified using a QIAquick gel extraction kit. An Illumina HiSeq 2500 was used to sequence the TCRbeta amplicons, generating 250-bp paired-end reads. The authors' analysis ran thus. Quality trimming of reads was performed with Trimmomatic v0.33, and paired reads were merged with FLASH v1.2.11 so that full CDR3 sequences could be recovered. V, D and J germline segments were assigned to the rearranged TCRbeta sequences by MiGEC v1.2.1b. Clonotype statistics and Shannon-Wiener diversity indices were calculated with VDJtools v1.0.0. Except for diversity analysis, only each sample's 250 most abundant clonotypes were used in subsequent analyses to reduce sampling bias. TCRdb itself trimmed the public reads at Q25 with fastp, ran MiXCR and retained productive beta chains. Each entry merges the rows of one CDR3 protein and shows their most common DNA and genes. The V and J calls and clone size come from TCRdb's table, not from the authors' own analysis. Recorded for this sample are about 130,000 distinct CDR3 sequences; roughly three fifths of them occurred a single time. Around 8.2% of the sample lies in the top ten.

The germline V gene specifies MRHNA as CDR1 and SNTAGT as CDR2. Including both end residues, the CDR3 is 16 amino acids long. The DNA shown is the 48-base CDR3, in frame from base 1. Results the study describes overall, beyond this receptor: A significantly larger repertoire fraction was made up by the top 250 clones in tumors than in blood (p = 0.039). Comparison of CD4+ and CD8+ T cell repertoires was precluded by the use of bulk unsorted samples. Consistent with antigen-driven expansion, pairs of tumor regions showed higher repertoire overlap (mean roughly 36%) than either tumor-adjacent pairs (around 17%) or tumor-blood pairs (roughly 15%). With just a few patients in the study, the authors point out that the findings should be validated in a larger study. Only about 8-24% of top clones were present in all five regions of a tumor, suggesting spatial heterogeneity of tumor-infiltrating T cells. Only the TCR beta chain was sequenced, so true repertoire diversity is likely underestimated because unpaired alpha chains were not captured.

Total RNA and DNA were co-extracted without cell sorting from about 19-30 mg of bulk tissue using the AllPrep DNA/RNA mini kit. Between November 2015 and 2016, roughly five patients in China with histopathologically diagnosed primary liver carcinoma had surgical resection. Chronic HBV infection was present in the patients, and the patients were treatment-naive at sampling. Five spatially separated regions were sampled per tumor: superior, inferior, left-lateral and right-lateral poles, plus the tumor centre. According to histology, viable tumor cells made up more than 75% of every tumor sample. Pieces of fresh tumor and adjacent tissue were cut in half, with one half kept in RNAlater at -80 degrees C and the other half sent for histology.

The chain is made from TRBV6-4 and TRBJ2-3, and 11 junctional nucleotides match TRBD2. Sequenced material: liver tumor tissue from sampling region 3. The label giving this sample's cell subset or site can be read as: tumor region T3, left-lateral pole. This sequence originates from a woman in her sixties or seventies with primary liver carcinoma and hepatitis B virus infection. For the CDR3, the sequence is CASSDVAGGSTDTQYS. Here is the DNA: TGTGCCAGCAGTGACGTAGCGGGAGGGTCAACAGATACACAGTATTCT.